Detailed here is one T cell receptor (beta chain). Its specificity is not known. These data originate in a study of shared clonotypes between healthy human individuals. Study background: Donors had three CD4 naive, three CD4 memory, two CD8 naive and one CD8 memory plate apiece. General study findings and limits: Rarefaction exposed incomplete sorted-subset sequencing despite large depth.

Repertoires were generated with immunoSEQ multiplex PCR, while TCRdb's copy carries only in-frame clones and drops some. The repertoire holds over a million clones, with 98% as singletons. Trimming took 5 bases from V and 2 from J; bases not matched to a gene: 4. The CDR3 runs 14 residues. CDR1 and CDR2 (germline): SNHLY, FYNNEI. This rearrangement joins TRBV2 to TRBJ2-7, with TRBD1 identical over 9 bases. This sequence originates from a man aged 30 to 45 in good health. Sequencing input: naive CD4+ T cells sorted from blood. Described subset: CD45RA+ positively selected. In DNA, the CDR3 is TGTGCCAGCAGTCGGACAGGGGAGGCCTACGAGCAGTACTTC. This translates into CASSRTGEAYEQYF. The variable domain in full, with the rest retrieved from reference TRBV2 and TRBJ2-7, is EPEVTQTPSHQVTQMGQEVILRCVPISNHLYFYWYRQILGQKVEFLVSFYNNEISEKSEIFDDQFSVERPDGSNFTLKIRSTKLEDSAMYFCASSRTGEAYEQYFGPGTRLTVT.